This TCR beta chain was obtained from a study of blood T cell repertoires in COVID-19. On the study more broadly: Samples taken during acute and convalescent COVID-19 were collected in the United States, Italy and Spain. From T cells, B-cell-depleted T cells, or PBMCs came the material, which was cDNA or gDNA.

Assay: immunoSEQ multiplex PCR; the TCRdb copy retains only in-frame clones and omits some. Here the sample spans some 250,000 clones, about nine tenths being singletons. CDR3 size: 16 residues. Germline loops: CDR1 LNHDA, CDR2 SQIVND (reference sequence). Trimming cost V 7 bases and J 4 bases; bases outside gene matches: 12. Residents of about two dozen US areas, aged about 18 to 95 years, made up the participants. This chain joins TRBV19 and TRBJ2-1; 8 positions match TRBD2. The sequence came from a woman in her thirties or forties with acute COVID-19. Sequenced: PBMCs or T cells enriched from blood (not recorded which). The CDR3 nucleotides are TGTGCCAGTACCCCCCAGGCGGGGGGAAAGTACAATGAGCAGTTCTTC. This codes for CASTPQAGGKYNEQFF.